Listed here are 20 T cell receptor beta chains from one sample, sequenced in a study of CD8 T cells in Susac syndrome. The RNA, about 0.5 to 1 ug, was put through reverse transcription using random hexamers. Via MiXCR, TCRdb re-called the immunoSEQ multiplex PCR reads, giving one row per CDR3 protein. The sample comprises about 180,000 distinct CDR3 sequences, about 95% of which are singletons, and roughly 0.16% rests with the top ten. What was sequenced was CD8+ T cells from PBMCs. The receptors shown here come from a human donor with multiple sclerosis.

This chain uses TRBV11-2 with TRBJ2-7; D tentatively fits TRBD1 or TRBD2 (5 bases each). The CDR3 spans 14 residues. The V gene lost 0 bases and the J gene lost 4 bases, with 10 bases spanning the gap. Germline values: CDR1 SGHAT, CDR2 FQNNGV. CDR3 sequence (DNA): TGTGCCAGCAGCTTAGACACGGGGCGATACGAGCAGTACTTC. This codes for CASSLDTGRYEQYF.

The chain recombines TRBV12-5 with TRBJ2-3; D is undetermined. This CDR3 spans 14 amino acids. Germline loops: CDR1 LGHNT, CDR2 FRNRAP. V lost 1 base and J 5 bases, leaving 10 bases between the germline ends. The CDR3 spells CASGLGRLGDTQYF. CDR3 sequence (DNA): TGTGCTAGTGGTTTGGGACGACTGGGAGATACGCAGTATTTT.

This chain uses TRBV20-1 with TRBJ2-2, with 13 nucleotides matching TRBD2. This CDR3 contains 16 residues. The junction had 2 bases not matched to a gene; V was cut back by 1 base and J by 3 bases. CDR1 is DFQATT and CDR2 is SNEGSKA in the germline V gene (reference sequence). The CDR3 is CSARGLAGGYTGELFF. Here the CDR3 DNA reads TGCAGTGCTAGAGGACTAGCGGGAGGTTACACCGGGGAGCTGTTTTTT.

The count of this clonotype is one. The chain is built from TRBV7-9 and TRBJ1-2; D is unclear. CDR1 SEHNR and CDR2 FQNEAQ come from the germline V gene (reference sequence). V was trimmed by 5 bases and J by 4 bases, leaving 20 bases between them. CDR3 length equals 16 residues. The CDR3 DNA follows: TGTGCCAGCAGCACCAGTCGGGCAGCTAAGTTCTATGGCTACACCTTC. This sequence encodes CASSTSRAAKFYGYTF. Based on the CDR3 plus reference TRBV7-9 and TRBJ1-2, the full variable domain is DTGVSQNPRHKITKRGQNVTFRCDPISEHNRLYWYRQTLGQGPEFLTYFQNEAQLEKSRLLSDRFSAERPKGSFSTLEIQRTEQGDSAMYLCASSTSRAAKFYGYTFGSGTRLTVV.

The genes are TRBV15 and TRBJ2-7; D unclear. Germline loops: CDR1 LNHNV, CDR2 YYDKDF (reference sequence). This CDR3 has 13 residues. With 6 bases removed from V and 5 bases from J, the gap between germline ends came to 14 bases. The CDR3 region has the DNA TGTGCCACCAGGGAACATGGGATCGACGAGCAGTACTTC. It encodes CATREHGIDEQYF.

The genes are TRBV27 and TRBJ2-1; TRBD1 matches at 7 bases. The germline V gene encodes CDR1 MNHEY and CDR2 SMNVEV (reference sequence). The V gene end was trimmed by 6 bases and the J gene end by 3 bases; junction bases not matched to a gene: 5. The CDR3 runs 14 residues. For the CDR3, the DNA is TGTGCCAGCAGCCCGGGACAGTACTACAATGAGCAGTTCTTC. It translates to CASSPGQYYNEQFF.

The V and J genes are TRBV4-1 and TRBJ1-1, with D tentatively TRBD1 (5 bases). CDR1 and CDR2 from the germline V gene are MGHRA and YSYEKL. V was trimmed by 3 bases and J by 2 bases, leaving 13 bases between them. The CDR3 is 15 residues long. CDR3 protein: CASSQEVTGNTEAFF. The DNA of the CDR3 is TGCGCCAGCAGCCAGGAGGTCACAGGTAACACTGAAGCTTTCTTT.

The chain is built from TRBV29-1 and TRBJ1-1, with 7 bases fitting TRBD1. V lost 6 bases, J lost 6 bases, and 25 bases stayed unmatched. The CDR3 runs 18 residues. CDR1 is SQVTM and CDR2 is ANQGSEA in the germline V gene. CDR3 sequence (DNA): TGCAGCGTCGACGATGGCGGGTGGGGACAGATGCTTGGGGCTGAAGCTTTCTTT. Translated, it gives CSVDDGGWGQMLGAEAFF.

The DNA for the CDR3 is TGCAGCGCGGAGAAAACCGGGGAGCTGTTTTTT. Its protein is CSAEKTGELFF. The chain combines TRBV29-1 with TRBJ2-2, with no clear D. The CDR3 totals 11 residues. V shed 7 bases and J shed 5 bases, with 8 bases lying between them. Germline CDR1 SQVTM, CDR2 ANQGSEA.

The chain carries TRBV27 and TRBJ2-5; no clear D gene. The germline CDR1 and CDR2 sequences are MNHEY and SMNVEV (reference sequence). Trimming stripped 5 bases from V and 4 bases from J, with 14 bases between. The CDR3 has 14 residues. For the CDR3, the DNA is TGTGCCAGCAGTCCCGGACCCGTTGGAGAGACCCAGTACTTC. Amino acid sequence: CASSPGPVGETQYF.

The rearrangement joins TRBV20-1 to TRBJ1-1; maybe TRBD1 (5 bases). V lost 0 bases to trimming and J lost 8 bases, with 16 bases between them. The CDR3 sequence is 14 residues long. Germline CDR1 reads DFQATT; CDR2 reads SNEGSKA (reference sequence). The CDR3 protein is CSARDDSSLREAFF. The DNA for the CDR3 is TGCAGTGCTAGAGACGACAGCTCTCTGAGGGAAGCTTTCTTT.

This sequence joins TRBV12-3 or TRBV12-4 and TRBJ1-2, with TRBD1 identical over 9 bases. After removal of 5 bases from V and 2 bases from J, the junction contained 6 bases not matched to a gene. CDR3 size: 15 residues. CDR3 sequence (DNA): TGTGCCAGCAGTATCCGGGACAGGGTAAACTATGGCTACACCTTC. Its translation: CASSIRDRVNYGYTF.

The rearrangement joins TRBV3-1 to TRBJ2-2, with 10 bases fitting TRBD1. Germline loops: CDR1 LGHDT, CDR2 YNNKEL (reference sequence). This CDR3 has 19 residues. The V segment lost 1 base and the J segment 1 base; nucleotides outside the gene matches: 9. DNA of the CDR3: TGTGCCAGCAGCCAAGGCGGGACAGGGGCCCACAGGAACACCGGGGAGCTGTTTTTT. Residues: CASSQGGTGAHRNTGELFF.

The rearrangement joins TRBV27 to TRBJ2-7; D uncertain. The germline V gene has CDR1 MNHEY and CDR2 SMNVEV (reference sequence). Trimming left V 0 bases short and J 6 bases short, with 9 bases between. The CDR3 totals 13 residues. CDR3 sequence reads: CASSLSTFGEQYF. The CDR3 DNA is TGTGCCAGCAGTTTATCCACTTTCGGCGAGCAGTACTTC.

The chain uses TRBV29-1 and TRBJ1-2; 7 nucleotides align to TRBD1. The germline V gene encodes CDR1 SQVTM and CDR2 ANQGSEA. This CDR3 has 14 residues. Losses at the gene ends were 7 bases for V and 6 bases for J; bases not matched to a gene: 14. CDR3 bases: TGCAGCGCCCGGTGGGACAGTGCTGTGGATGGCTACACCTTC. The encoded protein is CSARWDSAVDGYTF.

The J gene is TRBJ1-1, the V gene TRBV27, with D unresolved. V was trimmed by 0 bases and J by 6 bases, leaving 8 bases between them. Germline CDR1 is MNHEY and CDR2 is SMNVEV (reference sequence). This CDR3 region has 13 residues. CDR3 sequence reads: CASSLSGLPEAFF. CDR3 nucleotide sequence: TGTGCCAGCAGTTTATCGGGCCTCCCTGAAGCTTTCTTT.

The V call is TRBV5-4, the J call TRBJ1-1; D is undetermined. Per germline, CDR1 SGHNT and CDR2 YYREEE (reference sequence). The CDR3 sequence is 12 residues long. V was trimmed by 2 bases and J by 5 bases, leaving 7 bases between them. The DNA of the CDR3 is TGTGCCAGCAGCTTCGGAAAAACTGAAGCTTTCTTT. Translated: CASSFGKTEAFF.

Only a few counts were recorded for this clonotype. The CDR3 nucleotides read TGTGCCAGCAGTTTGGACAGGGGACAGCCCCAGCATTTT. This translates into CASSLDRGQPQHF. The V and J genes are TRBV27 and TRBJ1-5, with 9 bases aligning to TRBD1. Germline CDR1 reads MNHEY; CDR2 reads SMNVEV (reference sequence). The CDR3 covers 13 residues. V trimming: 3 bases; J trimming: 7 bases; junction bases outside the gene matches: 1.

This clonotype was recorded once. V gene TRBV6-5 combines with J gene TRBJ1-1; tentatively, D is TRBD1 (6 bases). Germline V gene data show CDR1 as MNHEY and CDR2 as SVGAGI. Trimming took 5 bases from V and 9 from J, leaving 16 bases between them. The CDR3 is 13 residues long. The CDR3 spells CASSPRTAEKAFF. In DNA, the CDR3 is TGTGCCAGCAGTCCACGGACAGCGGAGAAAGCTTTCTTT.

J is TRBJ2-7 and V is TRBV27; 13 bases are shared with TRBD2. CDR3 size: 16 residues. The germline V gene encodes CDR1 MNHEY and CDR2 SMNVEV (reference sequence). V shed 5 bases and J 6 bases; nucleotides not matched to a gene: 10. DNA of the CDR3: TGTGCCAGCAGTCCGCTTACTAGCGGGGGGGCACTCGAGCAGTACTTC. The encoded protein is CASSPLTSGGALEQYF.